Presented here are 22 T cell receptor beta chains from one specimen sequenced in a study of blood T cell repertoires in COVID-19. Generated by immunoSEQ multiplex PCR, the TCRdb table keeps only in-frame clones and is missing some. The sample shows some 220,000 clones, around four fifths of them seen only once. Sequenced material: peripheral blood. The origin of the receptors is an older woman who had recovered from COVID-19.

The chain has TRBV7-6 and TRBJ2-7; tentatively, D is TRBD1 (6 bases). This CDR3 has 15 amino acids. Germline lookup yields CDR1 SGHVS and CDR2 FNYEAQ. V shed 1 base and J shed 0 bases, with 10 bases lying between them. This chain's CDR3 is CASSLDRAYSYEQYF. CDR3 DNA sequence: TGTGCCAGCAGCTTAGACAGGGCGTACTCCTACGAGCAGTACTTC.

The chain combines TRBV2 with TRBJ2-2, with 7 bases lining up with TRBD2. The trim removed 4 bases at V and 5 bases at J, leaving 7 bases unmatched. Germline loops: CDR1 SNHLY, CDR2 FYNNEI. This CDR3 comprises 15 residues. The CDR3 reads CASSVGGSGTGELFF. The CDR3, as DNA: TGTGCCAGCAGTGTGGGAGGGTCGGGAACCGGGGAGCTGTTTTTT.

The V call is TRBV25-1, the J call TRBJ1-1; D is undetermined. Germline V CDR1 and CDR2: MGHDK, SYGVNS. CDR3 length: 11 residues. Trimming shortened V by 6 bases and J by 5 bases, and 7 bases separated the two germline ends. The CDR3: CASRELTEAFF. The CDR3 DNA sequence: TGTGCCAGCAGGGAGCTAACTGAAGCTTTCTTT.

J is TRBJ2-3 and V is TRBV6-2 or TRBV6-3; D uncertain. Germline V gene data show CDR1 as MNHEY and CDR2 as SVGEGT. This CDR3 region has 15 residues. V lost 7 bases and J lost 8, with 22 bases in between. This chain's CDR3 is CASNPSRGNLGTQYF. CDR3 bases: TGTGCCAGCAACCCCTCGAGAGGTAATTTGGGTACGCAGTATTTT.

The chain joins TRBV11-3 to TRBJ2-7; a possible D gene is TRBD2 (6 bases). CDR3 size: 16 residues. The V gene lost 4 bases and the J gene lost 6 bases, with 22 bases spanning the gap. Germline CDR1 is SGHNT and CDR2 is YENEEA. As DNA, the CDR3 is TGTGCCAGCAGCTCAACCGGCGGACGGGGGAATAGCGAGCAGTACTTC. This translates into CASSSTGGRGNSEQYF.

J is TRBJ2-2 and V is TRBV4-2; the match to TRBD2 covers 10 bases. CDR3 length equals 18 residues. The V and J ends lost 1 base and 3 bases, in that order; junction bases with no gene match: 8. The germline V gene encodes CDR1 LGHNA and CDR2 YNFKEQ. The CDR3 reads CASSQGGLAGAHTGELFF. The CDR3 coding sequence is TGTGCCAGCAGCCAAGGTGGGCTAGCGGGGGCCCACACCGGGGAGCTGTTTTTT.

This chain connects TRBV29-1 to TRBJ2-2; no definite D call. V gave up 7 bases and J gave up 0 bases, with 9 bases separating them. Germline V gene lookup returns CDR1 SQVTM and CDR2 ANQGSEA. The CDR3 extends over 13 amino acids. CDR3 residues: CSARYTNTGELFF. The CDR3 nucleotides are TGCAGCGCCCGTTATACGAACACCGGGGAGCTGTTTTTT.

The CDR3 loop reads CASSRIQDSGNTIYF. The CDR3 DNA follows: TGTGCCAGCAGCAGAATACAGGACTCTGGAAACACCATATATTTT. The V and J genes are TRBV5-4 and TRBJ1-3, with a tentative D call TRBD1 (5 bases). This CDR3 contains 15 residues. Germline assignment: CDR1 SGHNT and CDR2 YYREEE (reference sequence). V was pared by 4 bases and J by 0 bases, with 11 bases between.

This chain joins TRBV7-2 and TRBJ1-2; possibly TRBD1 for D (5 bases). The germline V gene encodes CDR1 SGHTA and CDR2 FQGNSA. The CDR3 has 13 amino acids. V shed 5 bases and J shed 4 bases, with 11 bases lying between them. This CDR3 reads CASSPTVGYGYTF. In nucleotides, the CDR3 is TGTGCCAGCAGCCCGACAGTGGGCTATGGCTACACCTTC.

The V and J genes are TRBV7-9 and TRBJ2-3; 9 bases are a match to TRBD2. The ends lost 5 bases at V and 5 bases at J; junction bases unmatched: 8. CDR1 is SEHNR and CDR2 is FQNEAQ in the germline V gene (reference sequence). CDR3 size: 15 residues. The DNA of the CDR3 is TGTGCCAGCAGCGCCCTAGCGGGGAGAGGAGATACGCAGTATTTT. Translating gives CASSALAGRGDTQYF.

This clone was observed once. The chain links TRBV11-2 to TRBJ1-2; weak D call: TRBD1 (6 bases). Deletions cut 6 bases from V and 4 bases from J, with 24 bases between. The CDR3 runs to 17 residues. CDR1 SGHAT and CDR2 FQNNGV come from the germline V gene. Written as DNA, the CDR3 is TGTGCCAGCAGACGGATTAGGGGGAAACAGGGCTCCTATGGCTACACCTTC. Protein: CASRRIRGKQGSYGYTF.

The chain is built from TRBV5-5 and TRBJ1-2, with D perhaps TRBD1 (6 bases). CDR3 length: 13 amino acids. Germline CDR1 and CDR2: SGHKS and YYEKEE (reference sequence). Between the trimmed V and J ends, which lost 3 bases and 8 bases, there was a span of 14 bases. CDR3 sequence: CASSSPGHTGYTF. The CDR3 bases are TGTGCCAGCAGCTCGCCGGGACATACGGGCTACACCTTC.

This clone was found a few times. The V gene is TRBV7-9, the J gene TRBJ1-2; D remains unclear. The V end was cut by 5 bases, the J end by 4 bases, with 11 bases between. Germline-derived CDR1 and CDR2 are SEHNR and FQNEAQ (reference sequence). The CDR3 consists of 13 residues. CDR3 DNA sequence: TGTGCCAGCAGCGGGGAGGGAGGCTATGGCTACACCTTC. Amino acid sequence: CASSGEGGYGYTF.

V and J are TRBV23-1 and TRBJ1-6; TRBD1 might be the D (5 bases). TRBV23-1 has ORF status, its function being uncertain. The CDR3 has 17 amino acids. V lost 0 bases and J 11 bases, leaving 20 bases between the germline ends. CDR3 amino acids: CASSQSRRPREAPPLHF. The CDR3 coding sequence is TGCGCCAGCAGTCAATCGAGGAGGCCCAGGGAGGCCCCACCCCTCCACTTT.

The rearrangement uses TRBV2 and TRBJ1-6, with D possibly TRBD1 on 6 matching bases. The ends were cut back, 6 bases at V and 0 bases at J, with 12 bases in the middle. CDR1 is SNHLY and CDR2 is FYNNEI in the germline V gene. The CDR3 has 16 residues. CDR3 sequence reads: CASRVTGSSYNSPLHF. CDR3 nucleotide sequence: TGTGCCAGCAGGGTTACAGGGAGCTCCTATAATTCACCCCTCCACTTT.

CDR3 residues: CASSYYQGSGNQPQHF. CDR3 DNA sequence: TGTGCCAGCAGTTACTACCAGGGGTCGGGCAATCAGCCCCAGCATTTT. The chain is built from TRBV6-2 or TRBV6-3 and TRBJ1-5, with D possibly matching TRBD1 (6 bases). This CDR3 is 16 amino acids long. The V end lost 1 base, the J end lost 2 bases, and 12 bases lay between the germline ends. Germline CDR1 and CDR2: MNHEY and SVGEGT.

The chain combines TRBV28 with TRBJ1-2; 9 bases are a match to TRBD1. With V trimmed by 2 bases and J by 8 bases, 9 bases remained unmatched. There are 15 residues in the CDR3. Per the germline V gene, CDR1 is MDHEN and CDR2 is SYDVKM. CDR3 region: CASSLLTGGAGGYTF. CDR3 in DNA: TGTGCCAGCAGTTTACTAACAGGGGGCGCGGGGGGCTACACCTTC.

The DNA of the CDR3 is TGTGCCAGTAGCACAGACAGGGGACGTAATGAAAAACTGTTTTTT. Residues: CASSTDRGRNEKLFF. The chain employs TRBV19 and TRBJ1-4; 8 positions agree with TRBD1. The junction had 7 bases not matched to a gene; V was cut back by 6 bases and J by 4 bases. The CDR3 contains 15 residues. The germline CDR1 and CDR2 sequences are LNHDA and SQIVND (reference sequence). Variable domain in full (rest from reference TRBV19 and TRBJ1-4): DGGITQSPKYLFRKEGQNVTLSCEQNLNHDAMYWYRQDPGQGLRLIYYSQIVNDFQKGDIAEGYSVSREKKESFPLTVTSAQKNPTAFYLCASSTDRGRNEKLFFGSGTQLSVL.

Here the CDR3 DNA reads TGTGCCAGCAGCATAACCCCCCGGGAGGGGTCAGCCTACACCTTC. Its translation is CASSITPREGSAYTF. The V call is TRBV7-9, the J call TRBJ1-2; D might be TRBD1 (5 bases). CDR3 size: 15 residues. The V end was cut by 5 bases, the J end by 10 bases, with 23 bases between. CDR1 and CDR2 from the germline V gene are SEHNR and FQNEAQ (reference sequence).

This rearrangement joins TRBV11-2 to TRBJ1-1; no reliable D call. CDR1 and CDR2 from the germline V gene are SGHAT and FQNNGV. V lost 6 bases and J lost 3, with 11 bases in between. The CDR3 runs 13 residues. The CDR3 DNA reads as TGTGCCAGCAGTTTGCGAGAAGACACTGAAGCTTTCTTT. Its protein product is CASSLREDTEAFF.

V and J are TRBV30 and TRBJ1-2; D is perhaps TRBD1 (5 bases). The CDR3 totals 15 residues. Germline V gives CDR1 GTSNPN, CDR2 SVGIG (reference sequence). The ends were cut back, 2 bases at V and 4 bases at J, with 17 bases in the middle. The CDR3 coding sequence is TGTGCCTGGAGTTCTGGGGCAGCGTATTCCTATGGCTACACCTTC. Protein: CAWSSGAAYSYGYTF.

The V call is TRBV9, the J call TRBJ2-7; 7 bases are a match to TRBD1. Per germline, CDR1 SGDLS and CDR2 YYNGEE. Trimming removed 4 bases from V and 2 bases from J; junction bases left unmatched: 9. The CDR3 runs to 15 residues. The chain's CDR3 is CASSIGQAATYEQYF. CDR3 in DNA: TGTGCCAGCAGCATTGGACAGGCGGCTACCTACGAGCAGTACTTC.